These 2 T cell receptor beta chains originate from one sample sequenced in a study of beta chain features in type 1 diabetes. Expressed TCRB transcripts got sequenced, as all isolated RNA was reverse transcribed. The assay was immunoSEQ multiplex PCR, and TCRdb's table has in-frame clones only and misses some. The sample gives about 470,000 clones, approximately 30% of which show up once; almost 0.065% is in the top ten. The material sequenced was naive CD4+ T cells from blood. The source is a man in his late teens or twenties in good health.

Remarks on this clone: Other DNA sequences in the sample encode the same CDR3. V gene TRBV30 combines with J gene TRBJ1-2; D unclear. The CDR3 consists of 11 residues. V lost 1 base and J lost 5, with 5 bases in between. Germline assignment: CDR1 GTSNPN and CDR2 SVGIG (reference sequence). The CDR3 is CAWSGNYGYTF. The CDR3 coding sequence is TGTGCCTGGAGTGGCAATTATGGCTACACCTTC.

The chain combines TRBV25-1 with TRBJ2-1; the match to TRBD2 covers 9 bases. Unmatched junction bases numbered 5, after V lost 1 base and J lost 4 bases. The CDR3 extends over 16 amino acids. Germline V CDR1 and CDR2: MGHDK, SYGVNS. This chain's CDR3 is CASSESLAGYYNEQFF. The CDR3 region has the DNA TGTGCCAGCAGTGAATCTCTAGCGGGATATTACAATGAGCAGTTCTTC.